The present TCR beta chain was sequenced within a study of T cell repertoires in cytomegalovirus infection. About the study: The authors relied on CMV epitopes, both recently identified HLA-C-restricted and well-studied HLA-B-restricted.

TCRdb recomputed calls from the reads with MiXCR, one row per CDR3 protein. The sample yields about 890,000 distinct CDR3 sequences, 30% to 40% seen once. Looked up from germline, CDR1 is WSHSY and CDR2 is SAAADI. Trimming removed 0 bases from V and 7 bases from J, with 10 bases in between. The CDR3 runs 14 residues. This clonotype has just a few counts. Antigen specificity is unknown. The clonotype was recovered from a human donor in good health (CMV status not recorded). Some clones in this sample may be carry-over from other donors' samples. The V call is TRBV10-2, the J call TRBJ2-1; D is undetermined. The material sequenced was cultured CD8+ T cells from PBMCs, taken from culture after CMV antigen stimulation. CDR3 loop: CASSESNGWNEQFF. CDR3 nucleotide sequence: TGCGCCAGCAGTGAGTCGAACGGGTGGAATGAGCAGTTCTTC.